The entry that follows covers one TCR beta chain sequence. Per the study methods: Nucleated cell number was recorded as an estimate derived from reference gene primer amplification. Clones were read by immunoSEQ multiplex PCR, and TCRdb kept only the in-frame ones, dropping some. V and J calls and clone size follow that table, whereas D and trimming were derived from the DNA. The sample comprises a few hundred thousand clones, around 87% of which are singletons, and approximately 6.2% rests with the top ten. The source of the sample is a study of blood T cell repertoires in COVID-19. Sequences were obtained from peripheral blood. The receptor comes from a man between 60 and 70 years old who had recovered from COVID-19.

CDR3 sequence (DNA): TGTGCCAGCTCACTAGACAGGGGAAACTATGGCTACACCTTC. Translated, it gives CASSLDRGNYGYTF. The V call is TRBV18, the J call TRBJ1-2, with 8 bases that match TRBD1. CDR3 length equals 14 residues. Germline assignment: CDR1 KGHSH and CDR2 LQKENI. The trim removed 4 bases at V and 2 bases at J, leaving 3 bases unmatched. Full variable domain (rest looked up from reference TRBV18 and TRBJ1-2): NAGVMQNPRHLVRRRGQEARLRCSPMKGHSHVYWYRQLPEEGLKFMVYLQKENIIDESGMPKERFSAEFPKEGPSILRIQQVVRGDSAAYFCASSLDRGNYGYTFGSGTRLTVV.